This passage covers 25 T cell receptor beta chains from one sample sequenced in a study of identical twins. One entry per CDR3 protein results from TCRdb running MiXCR on the 5' RACE reads. Here the sample spans about 530,000 distinct CDR3 sequences, approximately 20% being singletons. This same sample was also taken into another study, of yellow fever vaccine responses in identical twins.

Source material: CD4+ T cells sorted from blood. Source of these receptors: a woman between 18 and 29 years old in good health.

This clonotype was observed a few times. At one boundary the junction diverges from the germline segment, which might be a read error. Here the CDR3 reads CASSQDWDRTLNF. The CDR3 DNA is TGTGCCAGCAGCCAAGATTGGGACCGGACACTGAATTTT. The rearrangement joins TRBV11-2 to TRBJ1-5; possible D gene TRBD1, 5 bases. The CDR3 totals 13 residues. The germline V gene encodes CDR1 SGHAT and CDR2 FQNNGV. The complete variable domain, with remaining parts taken from reference TRBV11-2 and TRBJ1-5, reads EAGVAQSPRYKIIEKRQSVAFWCNPISGHATLYWYQQILGQGPKLLIQFQNNGVVDDSQLPKDRFSAERLKGVDSTLKIQPAKLEDSAVYLCASSQDWDRTLNFGDGTRLSIL.

This clonotype was detected only a few times. This chain links TRBV7-9 with TRBJ2-1; 10 bases are a match to TRBD1. CDR3 length: 17 residues. Germline trimming cut 2 bases from V and 7 bases from J; bases unmatched to any gene: 11. The germline V gene encodes CDR1 SEHNR and CDR2 FQNEAQ (reference sequence). The CDR3 spells CASSLRDRGRLKNEQFF. The CDR3, as DNA: TGTGCCAGCAGCTTAAGAGACAGGGGGCGGTTGAAAAATGAGCAGTTCTTC. Full variable domain (remainder filled in from reference TRBV7-9 and TRBJ2-1): DTGVSQNPRHKITKRGQNVTFRCDPISEHNRLYWYRQTLGQGPEFLTYFQNEAQLEKSRLLSDRFSAERPKGSFSTLEIQRTEQGDSAMYLCASSLRDRGRLKNEQFFGPGTRLTVL.

The CDR3 loop is CASSLGLAGAMSYNEQFF. Written as DNA, the CDR3 is TGTGCCAGCAGTTTAGGACTAGCGGGAGCCATGTCCTACAATGAGCAGTTCTTC. The rearrangement links TRBV27 to TRBJ2-1, with 13 bases that match TRBD2. In germline, CDR1 is MNHEY, CDR2 SMNVEV (reference sequence). This CDR3 region has 18 residues. Unmatched junction bases numbered 5, after V lost 2 bases and J lost 1 base.

This clonotype was seen a handful of times. The chain couples TRBV2 to TRBJ2-5; tentatively, D is TRBD2 (6 bases). Germline-derived CDR1 and CDR2 are SNHLY and FYNNEI. The CDR3 covers 15 residues. V shed 0 bases and J shed 5 bases, with 13 bases lying between them. CDR3 nucleotides: TGTGCCAGCAGTGAAGCATTAATAGCGGCTGAGACCCAGTACTTC. Its protein is CASSEALIAAETQYF. Full variable domain (outside the CDR3, taken from reference TRBV2 and TRBJ2-5): EPEVTQTPSHQVTQMGQEVILRCVPISNHLYFYWYRQILGQKVEFLVSFYNNEISEKSEIFDDQFSVERPDGSNFTLKIRSTKLEDSAMYFCASSEALIAAETQYFGPGTRLLVL.

This chain connects TRBV28 to TRBJ1-5, with D unclear. The germline gives CDR1 MDHEN, CDR2 SYDVKM. The CDR3 loop spans 14 amino acids. Deletions cut 6 bases from V and 4 bases from J, with 13 bases between. Written as DNA, the CDR3 is TGTGCCAGCAGACCCAGGCACCTTAATCAGCCCCAGCATTTT. This codes for CASRPRHLNQPQHF.

This clonotype was picked up a small number of times. The chain recombines TRBV5-1 with TRBJ2-7; 7 nucleotides line up with TRBD1. There are 15 residues in the CDR3. Looked up from germline, CDR1 is SGHRS and CDR2 is YFSETQ. After removal of 2 bases from V and 4 bases from J, the junction contained 9 bases not matched to a gene. The CDR3 here is CASSFGTASTYEQYF. For the CDR3, the DNA is TGCGCCAGCAGCTTCGGGACAGCCTCTACATACGAGCAGTACTTC.

V and J are TRBV7-9 and TRBJ2-5, with 7 positions matching TRBD1. Germline-derived CDR1 and CDR2 are SEHNR and FQNEAQ (reference sequence). The CDR3 has 14 residues. Trimming cost V 7 bases and J 1 base; bases outside gene matches: 6. This CDR3 reads CASKTGQLQETQYF. In DNA, the CDR3 is TGTGCCAGCAAGACGGGACAGCTCCAAGAGACCCAGTACTTC. Drawing the rest from reference TRBV7-9 and TRBJ2-5, the complete variable domain is DTGVSQNPRHKITKRGQNVTFRCDPISEHNRLYWYRQTLGQGPEFLTYFQNEAQLEKSRLLSDRFSAERPKGSFSTLEIQRTEQGDSAMYLCASKTGQLQETQYFGPGTRLLVL.

This clonotype was picked up a small number of times. In DNA form, the CDR3 reads TGTGCCATCAGTGAAGGGGGGAGATTCTACAATGAGCAGTTCTTC. Translated, it gives CAISEGGRFYNEQFF. V and J are TRBV10-3 and TRBJ2-1; TRBD1 or TRBD2 may be the D gene (6 bases each). The V end was cut by 3 bases, the J end by 3 bases, with 12 bases between. CDR1 ENHRY and CDR2 SYGVKD come from the germline V gene. This CDR3 comprises 15 residues.

The chain's CDR3 is CATSDGIAATDTQYF. CDR3 nucleotide sequence: TGTGCCACCAGTGATGGGATAGCGGCCACAGATACGCAGTATTTT. The V gene is TRBV24-1, the J gene TRBJ2-3; tentative D call: TRBD2 (6 bases). The germline CDR1 and CDR2 sequences are KGHDR and SFDVKD. The V gene lost 3 bases and the J gene lost 2 bases, with 11 bases spanning the gap. The CDR3 length is 15 residues.

This clonotype was seen a handful of times. The chain employs TRBV5-1 and TRBJ1-2; weak D call: TRBD1 (5 bases). Germline CDR1 reads SGHRS; CDR2 reads YFSETQ. The V gene lost 1 base and the J gene lost 6 bases, with 22 bases spanning the gap. This CDR3 is 17 amino acids long. The CDR3 spells CASSLFNGGDLANGYTF. CDR3 coding DNA: TGCGCCAGCAGCTTGTTTAACGGGGGAGATCTTGCCAATGGCTACACCTTC.

At least ten counts were recorded for this clonotype. J is TRBJ2-1 and V is TRBV5-1; D unresolved. The ends were cut back, 2 bases at V and 5 bases at J, with 11 bases in the middle. Germline V gene data show CDR1 as SGHRS and CDR2 as YFSETQ. CDR3 length: 14 residues. Here the CDR3 DNA reads TGCGCCAGCAGCTTATTAGCAGCTAACAATGAGCAGTTCTTC. Residues: CASSLLAANNEQFF.

In DNA, the CDR3 is TGTGCCAGCAGTTACTTAAATCACATTCAGTACTTC. This translates into CASSYLNHIQYF. This sequence joins TRBV6-2 or TRBV6-3 and TRBJ2-4; D is undetermined. Between the trimmed V and J ends, which lost 1 base and 8 bases, there was a span of 6 bases. This CDR3 comprises 12 residues. Germline V gives CDR1 MNHEY, CDR2 SVGEGT.

This clonotype was observed a few times. This chain joins TRBV25-1 and TRBJ2-1; D tentatively fits TRBD1 or TRBD2 (5 bases each). Germline V lookup: CDR1 MGHDK, CDR2 SYGVNS. Trimming stripped 6 bases from V and 8 bases from J, with 17 bases between. This CDR3 spans 14 amino acids. The CDR3 sequence: CASSPGRLSDEQFF. The CDR3 coding sequence is TGTGCCAGCAGCCCGGGACGCCTTTCGGATGAGCAGTTCTTC.

Only a few counts were recorded for this clonotype. This chain uses TRBV7-9 with TRBJ2-5; D is unclear. The ends were cut back, 3 bases at V and 4 bases at J, with 6 bases in the middle. Germline values: CDR1 SEHNR, CDR2 FQNEAQ (reference sequence). This CDR3 contains 12 residues. The CDR3 here is CASSFTGETQYF. CDR3 nucleotide sequence: TGTGCCAGCAGCTTCACGGGAGAGACCCAGTACTTC.

The chain employs TRBV20-1 and TRBJ2-1; D could derive from TRBD1 or TRBD2 (7 bases each). Germline V gene sequence: CDR1 DFQATT, CDR2 SNEGSKA (reference sequence). Trimming stripped 0 bases from V and 5 bases from J, with 11 bases between. This CDR3 is 14 amino acids long. CDR3 sequence: CSARDGGTDNEQFF. The CDR3, as DNA: TGCAGTGCTAGAGACGGGGGGACAGACAATGAGCAGTTCTTC.

The chain employs TRBV9 and TRBJ1-4; possibly TRBD1 for D (5 bases). This CDR3 contains 15 residues. V gave up 4 bases and J gave up 1 base, with 11 bases separating them. Germline CDR1 reads SGDLS; CDR2 reads YYNGEE. This chain's CDR3 is CASSPSRGTNEKLFF. DNA for the CDR3: TGTGCCAGCAGCCCCTCTAGGGGAACTAATGAAAAACTGTTTTTT. Full variable domain (outside the CDR3, taken from reference TRBV9 and TRBJ1-4): DSGVTQTPKHLITATGQRVTLRCSPRSGDLSVYWYQQSLDQGLQFLIQYYNGEERAKGNILERFSAQQFPDLHSELNLSSLELGDSALYFCASSPSRGTNEKLFFGSGTQLSVL.

The rearrangement links TRBV3-1 to TRBJ1-5; unclear D gene. From germline, CDR1 is LGHDT and CDR2 YNNKEL (reference sequence). The CDR3 sequence is 15 residues long. Trimming cost V 1 base and J 2 bases, with 9 bases left between them. The CDR3 loop is CASSQGRMGNQPQHF. For the CDR3, the DNA is TGTGCCAGCAGCCAAGGTCGTATGGGCAATCAGCCCCAGCATTTT.

This rearrangement joins TRBV24-1 to TRBJ2-3; D possibly uses TRBD1 or TRBD2 (5 bases each). Looked up from germline, CDR1 is KGHDR and CDR2 is SFDVKD. Trimming shortened V by 5 bases and J by 3 bases, and 14 bases separated the two germline ends. This CDR3 comprises 15 residues. The DNA for the CDR3 is TGTGCCACCAGTGCCAGATGGGGGTTGACAGATACGCAGTATTTT. Translated, it gives CATSARWGLTDTQYF.

This clonotype was seen more than once but under ten times. This chain connects TRBV14 to TRBJ1-6; D not certain. V lost 2 bases to trimming and J lost 9 bases, with 5 bases between them. From germline, CDR1 is SGHDN and CDR2 FVKESK. There are 12 residues in the CDR3. The CDR3 DNA reads TGTGCCAGCAGCCAACTGGGTTCACCCCTCCACTTT. It specifies CASSQLGSPLHF.

This clonotype was picked up a small number of times. This chain uses TRBV4-1 with TRBJ1-5, with 7 bases identical to TRBD1. The CDR3 sequence is 17 residues long. With V trimmed by 0 bases and J by 3 bases, 8 bases remained unmatched. Looked up from germline, CDR1 is MGHRA and CDR2 is YSYEKL. The CDR3 DNA reads TGCGCCAGCAGCCAAGAATGGACAGGTCGTTTCAATCAGCCCCAGCATTTT. Amino acids: CASSQEWTGRFNQPQHF.

This clonotype was counted only a few times. The chain joins TRBV6-1 to TRBJ2-3; D gene uncertain. The CDR3 extends over 12 amino acids. Trimming removed 7 bases at V and 2 bases at J, with 7 bases between. CDR1 and CDR2 from the germline V gene are MNHNS and SASEGT. CDR3 region: CASTKNTDTQYF. CDR3 sequence (DNA): TGTGCCAGCACGAAAAACACAGATACGCAGTATTTT.

This clonotype came up once. V usage is TRBV5-8 and J usage is TRBJ2-7; maybe TRBD2 (6 bases). The CDR3 length is 13 residues. V was clipped by 7 bases and J by 0 bases, with 11 bases between them. Germline V gene sequence: CDR1 SGHTS, CDR2 YDEGEE. As DNA, the CDR3 is TGTGCCAGCCTCGAGCGGGTCTCCTACGAGCAGTACTTC. It encodes CASLERVSYEQYF.

The DNA of the CDR3 is TGTGCCATCAGTGAGACAGGTGGGGCCAACGTCCTGACTTTC. It codes for CAISETGGANVLTF. V is TRBV10-3 and J is TRBJ2-6; TRBD1 is a possible D gene (5 bases). CDR1 and CDR2 from the germline V gene are ENHRY and SYGVKD. V shed 2 bases and J shed 3 bases, with 5 bases lying between them. The CDR3 sequence is 14 residues long.

This clonotype occurred many times. The chain carries TRBV2 and TRBJ2-1; TRBD2 is a possible D gene (5 bases). The V end was cut by 2 bases, the J end by 5 bases, with 13 bases between. The CDR3 is made up of 15 amino acids. Per germline, CDR1 SNHLY and CDR2 FYNNEI. The CDR3 DNA sequence: TGTGCCAGCAGTGAAACGGGGTTAGCGAACAATGAGCAGTTCTTC. The encoded protein is CASSETGLANNEQFF.

This clonotype was counted between two and nine times. V gene TRBV27 combines with J gene TRBJ2-5; no clear D gene. Germline CDR1 MNHEY, CDR2 SMNVEV (reference sequence). With 5 bases removed from V and 2 bases from J, the gap between germline ends came to 6 bases. The CDR3 extends over 12 amino acids. The CDR3: CASSKPQETQYF. The CDR3 DNA reads TGTGCCAGCAGTAAGCCACAAGAGACCCAGTACTTC.